This TCR beta chain derives from a study of blood T cells in healthy people across ages. Study-level results: It was found that TCR beta diversity correlated strongly with the percentage of naive T cells. It was not known whether donors were CMV positive (a possible confounder of expanded clonotype changes). Per million T cells, TCR beta diversity dropped about linearly as age rose.

The CDR3 is 17 amino acids. For the second PCR, which ran for 7 to 11 cycles, a sample-barcoded 5' primer and a J-beta primer mix were used. TCRdb reprocessed the 5' RACE reads with MiXCR, giving one entry per CDR3 protein. The data contain fewer than 2 million distinct CDR3 sequences, roughly 43% of them seen just once; the ten biggest clones take up 20% to 25%. In the case of this clonotype: Its antigen is still unknown.

The chain joins TRBV21-1 to TRBJ1-1; TRBD1, the table's D call, was not compared with the DNA. TRBV21-1 represents a pseudogene. Material: blood. This receptor was obtained from a human donor in good health. The CDR3 coding sequence is TGTGCCAGCAAACAGGAGGACAGGGGGCCGGAAGGCGGTGAAGCTTTCTTT. This translates into CASKQEDRGPEGGEAFF.